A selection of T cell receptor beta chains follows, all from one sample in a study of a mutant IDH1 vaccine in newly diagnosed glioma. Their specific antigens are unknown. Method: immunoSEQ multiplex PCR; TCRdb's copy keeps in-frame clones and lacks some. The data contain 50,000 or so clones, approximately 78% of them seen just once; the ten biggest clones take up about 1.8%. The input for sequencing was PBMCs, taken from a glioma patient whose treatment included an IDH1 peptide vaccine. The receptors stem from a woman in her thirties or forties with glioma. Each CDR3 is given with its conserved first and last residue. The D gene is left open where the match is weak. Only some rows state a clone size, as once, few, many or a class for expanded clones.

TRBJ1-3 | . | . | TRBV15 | TGTGCCACCAGCAGAGACAGCCACACCATATATTTT | CATSRDSHTIYF
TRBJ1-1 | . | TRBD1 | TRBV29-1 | TGCAGCGCCTCGGACAGGGGGAACACTGAAGCTTTCTTT | CSASDRGNTEAFF
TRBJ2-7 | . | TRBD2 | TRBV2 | TGTGCCAGCAGGGGGACTAGCGGGGGCTACGAGCAGTACTTC | CASRGTSGGYEQYF
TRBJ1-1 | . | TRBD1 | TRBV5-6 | TGTGCCAGCAGCCCCGGGGGAGGGGGCGGGTTCGGAGCTTTCTTT | CASSPGGGGGFGAFF
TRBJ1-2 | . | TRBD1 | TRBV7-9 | TGTGCCAGCAGCCAGGCGAGACAGGGGGTTGGCTACACCTTC | CASSQARQGVGYTF
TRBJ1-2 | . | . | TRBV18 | TGTGCCAGCTCACCGGGGGTTATTCGGGACTATGGCTACACCTTC | CASSPGVIRDYGYTF
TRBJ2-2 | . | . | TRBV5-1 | TGCGCCAGCAGCCTAGGGGGGGGAACCGGGGAGCTGTTTTTT | CASSLGGGTGELFF
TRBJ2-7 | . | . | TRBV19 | TGTGCCAGTAGTATAGAGGGGGAGCCCCTCTCCTACGAGCAGTACTTC | CASSIEGEPLSYEQYF
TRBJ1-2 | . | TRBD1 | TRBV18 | TGTGCCAGCTCACAGATCGAACAGGGGCCTAACTATGGCTACACCTTC | CASSQIEQGPNYGYTF
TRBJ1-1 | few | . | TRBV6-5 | TGTGCCAGCAGTTGGCAGGGTGCAAACACTGAAGCTTTCTTT | CASSWQGANTEAFF
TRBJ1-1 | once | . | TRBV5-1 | TGCGCCAGCAGCTTGAGCGTCCGGGACACTGAAGCTTTCTTT | CASSLSVRDTEAFF
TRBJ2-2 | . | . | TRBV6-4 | TGTGCCAGCAGGGGCAACGGGGAGCTGTTTTTT | CASRGNGELFF
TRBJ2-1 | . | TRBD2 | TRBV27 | TGTGCCAGCAGCCTTACTAGCGGGGTGTACAATGAGCAGTTCTTC | CASSLTSGVYNEQFF
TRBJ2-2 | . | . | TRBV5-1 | TGCGCCAGCAGCTTGGGACCAGAGGTTAACACCGGGGAGCTGTTTTTT | CASSLGPEVNTGELFF
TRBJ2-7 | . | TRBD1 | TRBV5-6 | TGTGCCAGCAGCCCCACAGCCGGGACAGGGTTCCACGAGCAGTACTTC | CASSPTAGTGFHEQYF
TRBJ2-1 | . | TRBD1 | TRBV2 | TGTGCCAGCAGTGAGGGGGACAGTTACAATGAGCAGTTCTTC | CASSEGDSYNEQFF
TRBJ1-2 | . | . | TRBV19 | TGTGCCAGTAGTCTCCTCCCGGGGGCTAACTATGGCTACACCTTC | CASSLLPGANYGYTF
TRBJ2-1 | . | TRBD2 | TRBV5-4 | TGTGCCAGCAGCCCACTAGCGGGGGGGAACAATGAGCAGTTCTTC | CASSPLAGGNNEQFF
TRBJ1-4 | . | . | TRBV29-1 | TGCAGCGCAAGAGACAGTAATGAAAAACTGTTTTTT | CSARDSNEKLFF
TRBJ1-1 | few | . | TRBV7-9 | TGTGCCAGCAGCCCCTTTGGAGGGGGGACTGAAGCTTTCTTT | CASSPFGGGTEAFF
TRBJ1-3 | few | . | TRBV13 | TGTGCCAGCAGCTTTTCTTCTGGAAACACCATATATTTT | CASSFSSGNTIYF
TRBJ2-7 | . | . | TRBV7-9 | TGTGCCAGCAGCTTAAAGGGACGCGCGCGGGAGCAGTACTTC | CASSLKGRAREQYF
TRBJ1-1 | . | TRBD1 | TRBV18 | TGTGCCAGCTCAAGTACAGGGGGACCCACTGAAGCTTTCTTT | CASSSTGGPTEAFF
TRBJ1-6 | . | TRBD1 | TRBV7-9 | TGTGCCAGCAGCTTGGGACAGGGGGCGAGCTCACCCCTCCACTTT | CASSLGQGASSPLHF
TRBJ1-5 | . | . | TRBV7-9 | TGTGCCAGCAGCCCGTTTGGTGGGAATAGCAATCAGCCCCAGCATTTT | CASSPFGGNSNQPQHF
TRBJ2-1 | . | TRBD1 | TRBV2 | TGTGCCAGCACCCGGGACAGGGTGACCAATGAGCAGTTCTTC | CASTRDRVTNEQFF
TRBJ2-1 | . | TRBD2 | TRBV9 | TGTGCCAGCAGCCCCGGGACTAGCGGGGGGGCGGATCAGTTCTTC | CASSPGTSGGADQFF
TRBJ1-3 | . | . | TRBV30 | TGTGCCTGGAGGCCAGTTGGGAGTGCTGGAAACACCATATATTTT | CAWRPVGSAGNTIYF
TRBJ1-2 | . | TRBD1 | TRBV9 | TGTGCCAGCAGCCCCGGACAGGCTCTCAAGCCCGGCTATGGCTACACCTTC | CASSPGQALKPGYGYTF
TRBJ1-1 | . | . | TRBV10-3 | TGTGCCATCAGTGTTCATAAGAACACTGAAGCTTTCTTT | CAISVHKNTEAFF
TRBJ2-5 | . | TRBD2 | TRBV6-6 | TGTGCCAGCAGTTACAGTCTAGCGGGGTTAGAGACCCAGTACTTC | CASSYSLAGLETQYF
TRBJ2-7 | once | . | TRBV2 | TGTGCCAGCATTGAGACAGATAAGGCTCTCTACGAGCAGTACTTC | CASIETDKALYEQYF
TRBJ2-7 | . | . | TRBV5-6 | TGTGCCAGCAGCACAGGTAGCCACGAGCAGTACTTC | CASSTGSHEQYF
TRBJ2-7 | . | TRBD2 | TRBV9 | TGTGCCAGCAGCGTAGGGGAGGGCTACGAGCAGTACTTC | CASSVGEGYEQYF
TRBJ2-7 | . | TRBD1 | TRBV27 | TGTGCCAGCAGTACAGGGGGCGAGCAGTACTTC | CASSTGGEQYF
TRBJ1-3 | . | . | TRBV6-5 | TGTGCCAGCAGTTACTCCACAGACTCTGGAAACACCATATATTTT | CASSYSTDSGNTIYF
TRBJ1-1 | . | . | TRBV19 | TGTGCCACTATGAGGGGGAACACTGAAGCTTTCTTT | CATMRGNTEAFF
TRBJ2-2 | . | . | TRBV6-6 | TGTGCCAGCACCAAATCCCGGGATAACACCGGGGAGCTGTTTTTT | CASTKSRDNTGELFF
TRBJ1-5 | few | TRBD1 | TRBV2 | TGTGCCAGCAGTGAAACGACAGGGCAACAGCCCCAGCATTTT | CASSETTGQQPQHF
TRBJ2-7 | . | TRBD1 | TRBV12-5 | TGTGCTAGTGGTTCAGCGGGACAGGGGGTTTACGAGCAGTACTTC | CASGSAGQGVYEQYF
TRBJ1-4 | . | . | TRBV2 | TGTGCCAGCAGCCAGCTCGGGGTGGGTAGTGGTCGGACTAATGAAAAACTGTTTTTT | CASSQLGVGSGRTNEKLFF
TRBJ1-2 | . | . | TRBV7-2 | TGTGCCAGCAGCTCCTACGGGACAAACTATGGCTACACCTTC | CASSSYGTNYGYTF
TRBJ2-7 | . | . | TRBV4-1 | TGCGCCAGCAGCCTAGACAGGACCTACGAGCAGTACTTC | CASSLDRTYEQYF
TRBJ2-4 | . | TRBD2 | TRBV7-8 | TGTGCCAGCAGCTTAGTAGCGGGGGGAGGGTCCAAAAACATTCAGTACTTC | CASSLVAGGGSKNIQYF
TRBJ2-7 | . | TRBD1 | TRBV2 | TGTGCCAGCAGGACGGGACAGGGATACGAGCAGTACTTC | CASRTGQGYEQYF
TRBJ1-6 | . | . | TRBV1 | TGCACCAGCAGCCAAGGGACGAGGGGTCCCCTCCACTTT | CTSSQGTRGPLHF
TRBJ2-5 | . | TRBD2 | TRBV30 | TGTGCCTGGAGAAGGAGCGGGGGGGCCCAAGAGACCCAGTACTTC | CAWRRSGGAQETQYF
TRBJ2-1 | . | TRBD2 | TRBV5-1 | TGCGCCAGCAGCCCAACAAAATCGACTAGCCGTTACAATGAGCAGTTCTTC | CASSPTKSTSRYNEQFF
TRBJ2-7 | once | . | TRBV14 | TGTGCCAGCAGCCAAGTGGGGGACTGGAACGAGCAGTACTTC | CASSQVGDWNEQYF
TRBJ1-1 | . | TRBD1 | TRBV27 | TGTGCCAGCAGCAAAGACAGGGGGCCCTACACTGAAGCTTTCTTT | CASSKDRGPYTEAFF
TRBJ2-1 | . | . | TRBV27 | TGTGCCAGCAGTTTAGGTGCAGGGGCGTCCTACAATGAGCAGTTCTTC | CASSLGAGASYNEQFF
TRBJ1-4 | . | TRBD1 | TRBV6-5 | TGTGCCAGCAGTTGGGACAGATCGAATGAAAAACTGTTTTTT | CASSWDRSNEKLFF
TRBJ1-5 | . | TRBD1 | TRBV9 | TGTGCCAGCAGCGTAGGACAGGGGGCAAGTCAGCCCCAGCATTTT | CASSVGQGASQPQHF
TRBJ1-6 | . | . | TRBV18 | TGTGCCAGCTCACCAGGTCCTCCTCCAAATTCACCCCTCCACTTT | CASSPGPPPNSPLHF
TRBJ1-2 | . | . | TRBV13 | TGTGCCAGCAGCTCTGGTCGGGGGGTCACCGTCTACACCTTC | CASSSGRGVTVYTF